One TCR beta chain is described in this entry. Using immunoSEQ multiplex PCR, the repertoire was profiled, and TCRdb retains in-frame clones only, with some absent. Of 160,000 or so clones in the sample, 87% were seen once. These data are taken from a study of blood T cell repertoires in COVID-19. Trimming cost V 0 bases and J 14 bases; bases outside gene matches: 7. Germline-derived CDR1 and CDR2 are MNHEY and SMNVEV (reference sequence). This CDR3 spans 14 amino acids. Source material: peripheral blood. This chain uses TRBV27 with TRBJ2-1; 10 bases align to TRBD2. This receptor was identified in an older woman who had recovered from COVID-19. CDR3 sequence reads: CASSLSQSGGAEFF. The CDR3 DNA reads TGTGCCAGCAGTTTATCCCAAAGCGGGGGGGCTGAGTTCTTC.